A selection of T cell receptor beta chains follows, all from one sample in a study of blood T cell repertoires in COVID-19. Generated by immunoSEQ multiplex PCR, the TCRdb table keeps only in-frame clones and is missing some. The sample contains around 67,000 clones, almost 90% of which appear only once. The sample taken for sequencing was peripheral blood. The receptors originated from a woman at least 80 years old with active or convalescent COVID-19. The CDR3 runs from the conserved cysteine through the conserved F or W. A D gene is named only where the DNA matches it firmly. Expanded clones get a size class; other rows say once, few or many, or leave the size out.

cdr3_aa	cdr3_nt	v_call	clone_size	d_call	j_call
CASSPPGRGLYEQYF	TGTGCCAGCTCACCACCGGGCAGGGGGCTTTACGAGCAGTACTTC	TRBV18	few	TRBD1	TRBJ2-7
CASSQVLQAYTEAFF	TGTGCCAGCAGCCAAGTATTACAGGCATACACTGAAGCTTTCTTT	TRBV4-2	NA	NA	TRBJ1-1
CASSYSQGSTEAFF	TGTGCCAGCAGTTACTCGCAAGGGAGCACTGAAGCTTTCTTT	TRBV6-5	NA	NA	TRBJ1-1
CASIRQGWYGEKLFF	TGTGCCAGCATTAGACAGGGGTGGTATGGTGAAAAACTGTTTTTT	TRBV6-5	NA	TRBD1	TRBJ1-4
CASSRVGNTEAFF	TGTGCCAGCAGTCGCGTTGGGAACACTGAAGCTTTCTTT	TRBV6-5	once	NA	TRBJ1-1
CASSPDRASPLHF	TGCGCCAGCAGCCCGGACAGGGCTTCACCCCTCCACTTT	TRBV5-1	NA	TRBD1	TRBJ1-6
CASSPRPHTGELFF	TGTGCCAGCAGCCCGCGGCCTCACACCGGGGAGCTGTTTTTT	TRBV6-2/TRBV6-3	NA	NA	TRBJ2-2
CASSLRQGGTEAFF	TGTGCCAGCAGCTTGCGACAGGGGGGCACTGAAGCTTTCTTT	TRBV5-5	NA	TRBD1	TRBJ1-1
CASSYQGSDTQYF	TGTGCCAGCTCCTACCAGGGGTCAGATACGCAGTATTTT	TRBV6-5	once	NA	TRBJ2-3
CASSDLAGGPDNEQFF	TGCGCCAGCAGCGATCTAGCGGGAGGGCCGGACAATGAGCAGTTCTTC	TRBV5-1	NA	TRBD2	TRBJ2-1
CASSLRDSSYNEQFF	TGTGCCAGCAGCCTACGGGATTCCTCCTACAATGAGCAGTTCTTC	TRBV11-3	NA	NA	TRBJ2-1
CASSHQGGGLNTEAFF	TGCGCCAGCAGCCACCAAGGGGGGGGATTGAACACTGAAGCTTTCTTT	TRBV10-2	NA	NA	TRBJ1-1
CASSLGGQGNEKLFF	TGTGCCAGCAGCTTAGGAGGACAGGGTAATGAAAAACTGTTTTTT	TRBV7-2	few	TRBD1	TRBJ1-4
CASSQDSLAETQYF	TGCGCCAGCAGCCAAGATTCCCTAGCGGAGACCCAGTACTTC	TRBV4-3	NA	NA	TRBJ2-5
CASRDWTGTRDTQYF	TGTGCCAGTAGGGATTGGACGGGCACTAGAGATACGCAGTATTTT	TRBV19	NA	NA	TRBJ2-3